One and the same sample provided the 17 T cell receptor beta chains below, sequenced in a study of CD8+CD57+ T cells in acquired aplastic anemia. Patients sequenced had flow cytometry evidence of CD8+CD57+ cell expansion. Genomic DNA, serving as template, underwent TCR beta VDJ and CDR3 profiling. TCRdb recomputed calls from the reads with MiXCR, one row per CDR3 protein. The sample gives 200,000 to 250,000 distinct CDR3 sequences, around 49% of which show up once; about 20% is in the top ten. Input material: sorted CD4+, CD8+, or CD8+CD57+ T cells (not recorded which) from PBMCs. The receptors were sampled from a human donor with aplastic anemia.

This clonotype was seen at least ten times. The chain couples TRBV6-5 to TRBJ1-1; D remains unclear. This CDR3 comprises 16 residues. Per the germline V gene, CDR1 is MNHEY and CDR2 is SVGAGI. With 2 bases removed from V and 5 bases from J, the gap between germline ends came to 18 bases. The CDR3 loop is CASSYRGGFISTEAFF. In DNA form, the CDR3 reads TGTGCCAGCAGTTACCGAGGAGGGTTTATATCAACTGAAGCTTTCTTT.

About this clonotype itself: The junction and the germline gene differ at one end; a read error may be behind it. The rearrangement joins TRBV7-9 to TRBJ2-3; 8 nucleotides match TRBD1. The CDR3 is made up of 15 amino acids. CDR1 and CDR2 from the germline V gene are SEHNR and FQNEAQ (reference sequence). The CDR3 here is CASSTPTGVGDRQYF. As DNA, the CDR3 is TGTGCCAGCAGCACGCCGACAGGGGTGGGAGATAGGCAGTATTTT. The entire variable domain, with the rest obtained from reference TRBV7-9 and TRBJ2-3, is as follows: DTGVSQNPRHKITKRGQNVTFRCDPISEHNRLYWYRQTLGQGPEFLTYFQNEAQLEKSRLLSDRFSAERPKGSFSTLEIQRTEQGDSAMYLCASSTPTGVGDRQYFGPGTRLTVL.

This chain uses TRBV7-8 with TRBJ1-1, with a tentative D call TRBD2 (5 bases). The DNA end is a closer match to TRBJ2-2, so the J assignment may be wrong. Germline V gene lookup returns CDR1 SGHVS and CDR2 FQNEAQ. This CDR3 region has 15 residues. The CDR3 spells CASSPSQTETGELFF. The CDR3 DNA sequence: TGTGCCAGCAGCCCTAGCCAAACGGAGACCGGGGAGCTGTTTTTT.

The J gene is TRBJ2-3, the V gene TRBV19; 7 bases line up with TRBD2. J was trimmed by 1 base and V by 2 bases; bases with no gene match: 3. The germline V gene encodes CDR1 LNHDA and CDR2 SQIVND (reference sequence). The CDR3 totals 15 residues. CDR3 in amino acids: CASSISGRGTDTQYF. CDR3 DNA: TGTGCCAGTAGTATATCGGGGAGGGGCACAGATACGCAGTATTTT.

V usage is TRBV20-1 and J usage is TRBJ1-1; the D is unclear. Germline CDR1 reads DFQATT; CDR2 reads SNEGSKA (reference sequence). This CDR3 comprises 15 residues. The V end lost 0 bases, the J end lost 3 bases, and 14 bases lay between the germline ends. This CDR3 is CSAREAPTGYTEAFF. In DNA, the CDR3 is TGCAGTGCTAGAGAGGCCCCGACCGGGTACACTGAAGCTTTCTTT.

The chain couples TRBV19 to TRBJ1-1; the D is unclear. CDR3 length equals 13 residues. Germline V gene sequence: CDR1 LNHDA, CDR2 SQIVND (reference sequence). V was cut by 5 bases and J by 7 bases, with 14 bases left in between. The CDR3 sequence: CASSFADGGEAFF. As DNA, the CDR3 is TGTGCCAGTAGTTTCGCGGACGGCGGTGAAGCTTTCTTT.

This clonotype was counted at least ten times. Germline and junction disagree at one end, which may indicate a read error. The chain couples TRBV18 to TRBJ2-7; unclear D gene. Per germline, CDR1 KGHSH and CDR2 LQKENI. The CDR3 extends over 12 amino acids. The CDR3 region has the DNA TGCGCCAGCAGCCCAGACACCTACGAGCAGTACTTC. Protein: CASSPDTYEQYF.

The V gene is TRBV19, the J gene TRBJ2-2, with a weak D call TRBD2 (6 bases). Trimming left V 6 bases short and J 9 bases short, with 17 bases between. The CDR3 runs to 14 residues. CDR1 is LNHDA, CDR2 SQIVND, per germline (reference sequence). In DNA, the CDR3 is TGTGCCAGTAGCGACGGACTACACATCTGGGAGCTGTTTTTT. Its translation: CASSDGLHIWELFF.

The table lists this clonotype with a count of one. This chain links TRBV10-3 with TRBJ1-1, with D maybe TRBD1 (6 bases). V shed 7 bases and J shed 0 bases, with 12 bases lying between them. There are 14 residues in the CDR3. Germline V gene sequence: CDR1 ENHRY, CDR2 SYGVKD. CDR3 DNA: TGTGCCATCACGACAGGCGGATTGAACACTGAAGCTTTCTTT. Translating gives CAITTGGLNTEAFF.

Notes on this clonotype: A much larger clone differs by one base, so this may be a read error. The conserved closing phenylalanine or tryptophan is absent in this CDR3, likely reflecting a read error. The chain combines TRBV12-3 or TRBV12-4 with TRBJ1-5, with TRBD1 identical over 7 bases. The CDR3 is 15 residues long. Germline trimming cut 2 bases from V and 11 bases from J; bases unmatched to any gene: 12. Written as DNA, the CDR3 is TGTGCCAGCAGTTTATCCCAGGGGGTTGCTCTGGCCCAGCATCTT. This codes for CASSLSQGVALAQHL.

This chain uses TRBV18 with TRBJ2-5; the D gene could be TRBD1 or TRBD2 (7 bases each). Trimming stripped 3 bases from V and 5 bases from J, with 19 bases between. The germline CDR1 and CDR2 sequences are KGHSH and LQKENI. The CDR3 totals 16 residues. The CDR3 DNA follows: TGTGCCAGCTCACCTTTGAAGACAGGGCGGGGGGAGACCCAGTACTTC. As protein: CASSPLKTGRGETQYF.

This clonotype was counted only a few times. It may be a read error: a sequence one base away is much more abundant. The chain combines TRBV20-1 with TRBJ1-1; D not resolved. CDR3 length: 13 residues. V was shortened by 3 bases and J by 3 bases, with 11 bases between the two germline ends. Per the germline V gene, CDR1 is DFQATT and CDR2 is SNEGSKA (reference sequence). The CDR3 sequence is CSARVAGDTEAFF. The CDR3 DNA is TGCAGTGCTAGGGTAGCGGGAGACACTGAAGCTTTCTTT.

About this clonotype itself: This may arise from a read error, as a much more abundant clone is one base away. The rearrangement joins TRBV5-1 to TRBJ1-6, with D unresolved. The germline V gene encodes CDR1 SGHRS and CDR2 YFSETQ. This CDR3 is 16 amino acids long. The CDR3 spells CASIQDGSSYNSPLHF. The CDR3 DNA follows: TGTGCCAGCATCCAAGACGGGAGCTCCTATAATTCACCCCTCCACTTT.

There are a few counts of this clonotype. The V call is TRBV18, the J call TRBJ1-1; 7 bases match TRBD1. The V and J ends lost 2 bases and 1 base, in that order; junction bases with no gene match: 4. The germline gives CDR1 KGHSH, CDR2 LQKENI. The CDR3 sequence is 15 residues long. CDR3 sequence (DNA): TGTGCCAGCTCACCAGAAGGGACAGAGAACACTGAAGCTTTCTTT. It codes for CASSPEGTENTEAFF.

As concerns this clonotype: With a much larger clone just one base away, this may be a read error. V usage is TRBV12-3 or TRBV12-4 and J usage is TRBJ2-1, with D perhaps matching TRBD1 (5 bases). The CDR3 is made up of 13 amino acids. CDR3 in amino acids: CASSFREFNGQFF. CDR3 in DNA: TGTGCCAGCAGTTTCAGGGAATTTAATGGGCAGTTCTTC.

There are many counts of this clonotype. This rearrangement joins TRBV12-3 or TRBV12-4 to TRBJ2-7; 15 nucleotides match TRBD2. CDR3 length: 16 residues. V lost 6 bases, J lost 3 bases, and 6 bases stayed unmatched. CDR3 sequence reads: CASRRTSGGESYEQYF. In DNA, the CDR3 is TGTGCCAGCAGACGGACTAGCGGGGGGGAGAGCTACGAGCAGTACTTC.

Concerning this clonotype: A read error is possible here, since a much larger clone lies one base away. The CDR3 sequence is CSARGAVRSWEQHF. The CDR3 DNA follows: TGCAGTGCTAGAGGTGCAGTCAGGTCCTGGGAGCAGCACTTC. The chain joins TRBV20-1 to TRBJ2-7, with D perhaps TRBD2 (5 bases). CDR3 length: 14 residues. Germline V lookup: CDR1 DFQATT, CDR2 SNEGSKA (reference sequence).